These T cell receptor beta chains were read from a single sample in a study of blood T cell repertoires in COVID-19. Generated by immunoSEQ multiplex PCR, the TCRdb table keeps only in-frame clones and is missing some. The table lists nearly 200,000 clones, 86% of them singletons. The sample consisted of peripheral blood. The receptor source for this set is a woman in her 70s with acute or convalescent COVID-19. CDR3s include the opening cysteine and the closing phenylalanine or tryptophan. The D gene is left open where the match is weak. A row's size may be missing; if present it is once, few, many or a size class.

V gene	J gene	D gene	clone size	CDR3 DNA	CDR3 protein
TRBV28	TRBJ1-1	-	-	TGTGCCAGCAGCCAACTACCCGTAAACACTGAAGCTTTCTTT	CASSQLPVNTEAFF
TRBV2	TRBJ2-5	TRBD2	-	TGTGCCAGCAGTGAAATAGCGGGGGGGAACGAAGAGACCCAGTACTTC	CASSEIAGGNEETQYF
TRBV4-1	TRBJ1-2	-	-	TGCGCCAGCAGCCAAGAGACGGGGTGGTATGGCTACACCTTC	CASSQETGWYGYTF
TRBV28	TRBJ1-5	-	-	TGTGCCAGCACCATGGGAGGGGGAGGCAATCAGCCCCAGCATTTT	CASTMGGGGNQPQHF
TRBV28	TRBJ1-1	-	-	TGTGCCAGCAGTCCTCTCGACCGGGGGGACACTGAAGCTTTCTTT	CASSPLDRGDTEAFF
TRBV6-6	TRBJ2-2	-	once	TGTGCCAGCAGTTACTCCTCGACTGCGAACACCGGGGAGCTGTTTTTT	CASSYSSTANTGELFF
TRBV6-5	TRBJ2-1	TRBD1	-	TGTGCCAGCAGTAACCGGGACAGGGCCTACAATGAGCAGTTCTTC	CASSNRDRAYNEQFF
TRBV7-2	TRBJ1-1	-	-	TGTGCCAGCAGTCTAGCGCGGGAGAACACTGAAGCTTTCTTT	CASSLARENTEAFF
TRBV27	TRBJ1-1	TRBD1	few	TGTGCCAGCAGCGTCGGGACAGGGGCCAGGAACACTGAAGCTTTCTTT	CASSVGTGARNTEAFF
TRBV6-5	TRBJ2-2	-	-	TGTGCCAGCAACTATCTGAACACCGGGGAGCTGTTTTTT	CASNYLNTGELFF
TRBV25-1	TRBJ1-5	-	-	TGTGCCAGCAGTGAATATGGCATGTATCAGCCCCAGCATTTT	CASSEYGMYQPQHF
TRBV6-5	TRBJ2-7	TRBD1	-	TGTGCCAGCAGAAACCCGACAGGGGTCGAGCAGTACTTC	CASRNPTGVEQYF
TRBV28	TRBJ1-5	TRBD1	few	TGTGCCAGCAGGCTAGATCGAACCGGGACAGGGAGGGCTATGTATAGCAATCAGCCCCAGCATTTT	CASRLDRTGTGRAMYSNQPQHF
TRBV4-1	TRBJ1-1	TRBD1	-	TGCGCCAGCAGCCCCCTTCCCGGGACAGGGGGCGAGCTGAACACTGAAGCTTTCTTT	CASSPLPGTGGELNTEAFF
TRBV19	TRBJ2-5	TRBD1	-	TGTGCCAGTAGAAAAACAGGGGGTGGAGAGACCCAGTACTTC	CASRKTGGGETQYF
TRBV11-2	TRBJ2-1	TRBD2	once	TGTGCCAGCAGCTTAGTTCGTAGCGGGAACAATGAGCAGTTCTTC	CASSLVRSGNNEQFF
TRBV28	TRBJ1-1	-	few	TGTGCCAGCAGTCGACAGCCCCTATACACTGAAGCTTTCTTT	CASSRQPLYTEAFF
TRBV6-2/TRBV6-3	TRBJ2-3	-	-	TGTGCCAGCAGTCCCCCACCCTACACAGATACGCAGTATTTT	CASSPPPYTDTQYF
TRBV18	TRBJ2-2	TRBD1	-	TGTGCCAGCTCACCCATGGGACAGGGGGCGGCCGGGGAGCTGTTTTTT	CASSPMGQGAAGELFF
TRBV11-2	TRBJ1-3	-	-	TGTGCCAGCAGCTTAACGAACACTGGAAACACCATATATTTT	CASSLTNTGNTIYF
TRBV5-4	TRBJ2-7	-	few	TGTGCCAGCAGCTTGGAGACGGGATTCCCCTACGAGCAGTACTTC	CASSLETGFPYEQYF
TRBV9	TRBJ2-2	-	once	TGTGCCAGCAGCGCCAGTAACACCGGGGAGCTGTTTTTT	CASSASNTGELFF
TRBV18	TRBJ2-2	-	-	TGTGCCAGCTCACCTCGGGTATTGCGGGACGGGGAGCTGTTTTTT	CASSPRVLRDGELFF
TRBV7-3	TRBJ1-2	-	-	TGTGCCAGCAGCTTAACCGGTACCCTTAGTCGCTACACCTTC	CASSLTGTLSRYTF
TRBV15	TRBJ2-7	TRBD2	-	TGTGCCACCAGCAGTCGTCTACCGGGACTAGTAAGCGAGCAGTACTTC	CATSSRLPGLVSEQYF
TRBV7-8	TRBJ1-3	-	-	TGTGCCAGCAGCTTAGGAGCCGGAAACACCATATATTTT	CASSLGAGNTIYF
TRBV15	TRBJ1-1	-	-	TGTGCCACCAGCAGAGATCGGAGGGACGCTTTCTTT	CATSRDRRDAFF
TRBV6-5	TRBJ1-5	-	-	TGTGCCAGCAGAACAGGGAGCCCCAATCAGCCCCAGCATTTT	CASRTGSPNQPQHF
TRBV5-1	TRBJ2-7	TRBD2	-	TGCGCCAGCAGCACCGGACTAGCGGGGGTTAACGAGCAGTACTTC	CASSTGLAGVNEQYF
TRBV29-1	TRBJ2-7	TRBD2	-	TGCAGCGTTGAACTCCGAGCGGGGGGGATCCACGAGCAGTACTTC	CSVELRAGGIHEQYF
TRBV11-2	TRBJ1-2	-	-	TGTGCCAGCAGCTCCCTGACACTAACTAGGGGCTACACCTTC	CASSSLTLTRGYTF
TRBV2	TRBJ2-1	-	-	TGTGCCAGCATGGCCAGAGGCTACAATGAGCAGTTCTTC	CASMARGYNEQFF
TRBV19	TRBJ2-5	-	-	TGTGCCAGTAGTATTGAACGGCAAGAGACCCAGTACTTC	CASSIERQETQYF
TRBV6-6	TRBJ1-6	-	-	TGTGCCAGCAGTTTTCAGACGGGTTCACCCCTCCACTTT	CASSFQTGSPLHF
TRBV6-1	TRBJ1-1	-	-	TGTGCCAGCAGCCTTGGGGAGGACACTGAAGCTTTCTTT	CASSLGEDTEAFF
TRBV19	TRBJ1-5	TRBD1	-	TGTGCCAGTAGTATCCGGGACAGAAATCAGCCCCAGCATTTT	CASSIRDRNQPQHF
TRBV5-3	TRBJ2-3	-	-	TGTGCCAGAAGCTGTAGCGGCTCCACAGATACGCAGTATTTT	CARSCSGSTDTQYF
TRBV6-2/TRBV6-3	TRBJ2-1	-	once	TGTGCCAGCAGTTCCGGGACACCCAGGGGTAGCTCCTACAATGAGCAGTTCTTC	CASSSGTPRGSSYNEQFF
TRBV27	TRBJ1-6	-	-	TGTGCCAGCAGTGTCGGGACCCGTGGAGGGCCCCTCCACTTT	CASSVGTRGGPLHF
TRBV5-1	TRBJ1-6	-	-	TGCGCCAGCAGCTTATCGGGGTATTCACCCCTCCACTTT	CASSLSGYSPLHF
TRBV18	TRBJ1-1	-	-	TGTGCCAGCTCACTTTACAGGGCGGGGAACACTGAAGCTTTCTTT	CASSLYRAGNTEAFF
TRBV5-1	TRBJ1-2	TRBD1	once	TGCGCCAGCAGCCTCTCGGGACAGGTTCATGGCTACACCTTC	CASSLSGQVHGYTF
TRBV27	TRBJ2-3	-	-	TGTGCCAGCAGCCCGATCACCGGGGTAGGAACAGATACGCAGTATTTT	CASSPITGVGTDTQYF
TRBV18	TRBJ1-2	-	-	TGTGCCAGCTCACCCCTCCAGAGGGAAGCGGGCTACACCTTC	CASSPLQREAGYTF
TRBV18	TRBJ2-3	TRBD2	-	TGTGCCAGCTCAAAAGCTAGCGGGAGCACAGATACGCAGTATTTT	CASSKASGSTDTQYF
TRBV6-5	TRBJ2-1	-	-	TGTGCCAGCAGTTACTCGGCAGGGAGGAATGAGCAGTTCTTC	CASSYSAGRNEQFF
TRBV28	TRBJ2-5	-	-	TGTGCCAGCAGCCCGTTCACAGGGTGGGAGACCCAGTACTTC	CASSPFTGWETQYF
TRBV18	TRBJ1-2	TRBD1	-	TGTGCCAGCTCCGGGACAGCTGGCTACACCTTC	CASSGTAGYTF
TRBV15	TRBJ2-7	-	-	TGTGCCACCAGCAGAGACCGCTACGAGCAGTACTTC	CATSRDRYEQYF
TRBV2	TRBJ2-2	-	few	TGTGCCAGCAGACCCGGGAGCCCGAACACCGGGGAGCTGTTTTTT	CASRPGSPNTGELFF
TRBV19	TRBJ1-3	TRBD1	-	TGTGCCAGTAGCGCAACTTGGACAGGGCACGGAAACACCATATATTTT	CASSATWTGHGNTIYF
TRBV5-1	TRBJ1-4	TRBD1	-	TGCGCCAGCAGCGTTACAGGGGGGACTCGGATTGGTGAAAAACTGTTTTTT	CASSVTGGTRIGEKLFF
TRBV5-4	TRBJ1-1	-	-	TGTGCCAGCGGTCGGGAGGGGATCCGAGGCACTGAAGCTTTCTTT	CASGREGIRGTEAFF
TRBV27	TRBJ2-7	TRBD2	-	TGTGCCAGCAGTCTGCAGGGACTAGCGGGAGACCCCTACGAGCAGTACTTC	CASSLQGLAGDPYEQYF
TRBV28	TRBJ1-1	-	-	TGTGCCAGCAGTCGGGGGGGGTCAATCACTGAAGCTTTCTTT	CASSRGGSITEAFF
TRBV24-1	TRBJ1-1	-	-	TGTGCCACCCGTGCCTCGGACACTGAAGCTTTCTTT	CATRASDTEAFF
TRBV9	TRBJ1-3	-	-	TGTGCCAGCAGCTCGCGGGGGGTTAGAAACACCATATATTTT	CASSSRGVRNTIYF
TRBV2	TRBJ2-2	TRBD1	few	TGTGCCAGCAGAAGGGGGCTGGGGGAGCTGTTTTTT	CASRRGLGELFF
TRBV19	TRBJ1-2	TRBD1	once	TGTGCCAGTAGAGACAGGGGCTATGGCTACACCTTC	CASRDRGYGYTF